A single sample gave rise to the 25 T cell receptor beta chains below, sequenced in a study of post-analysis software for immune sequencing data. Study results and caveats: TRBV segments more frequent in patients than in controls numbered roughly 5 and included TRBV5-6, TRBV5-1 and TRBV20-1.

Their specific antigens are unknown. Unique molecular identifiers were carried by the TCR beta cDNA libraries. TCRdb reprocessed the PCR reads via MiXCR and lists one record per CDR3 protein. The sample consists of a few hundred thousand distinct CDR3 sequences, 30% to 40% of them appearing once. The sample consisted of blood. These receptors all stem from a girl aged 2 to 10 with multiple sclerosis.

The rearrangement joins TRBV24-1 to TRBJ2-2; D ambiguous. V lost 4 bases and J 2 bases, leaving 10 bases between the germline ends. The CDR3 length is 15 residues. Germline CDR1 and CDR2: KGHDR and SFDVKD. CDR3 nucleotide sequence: TGTGCCACCAGTGACTCCCGTTCTAACACCGGGGAGCTGTTTTTT. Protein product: CATSDSRSNTGELFF.

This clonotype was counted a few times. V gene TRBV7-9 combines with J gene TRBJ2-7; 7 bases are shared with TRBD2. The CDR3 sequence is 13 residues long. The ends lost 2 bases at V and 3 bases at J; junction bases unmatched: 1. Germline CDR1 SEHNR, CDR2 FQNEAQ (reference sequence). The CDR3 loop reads CASSLSSGYEQYF. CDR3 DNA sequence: TGTGCCAGCAGCTTATCTAGCGGCTACGAGCAGTACTTC.

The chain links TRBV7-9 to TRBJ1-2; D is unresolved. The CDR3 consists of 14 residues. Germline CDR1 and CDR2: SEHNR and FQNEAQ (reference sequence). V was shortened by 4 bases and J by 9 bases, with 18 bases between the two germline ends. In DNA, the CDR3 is TGTGCCAGCAGCTCTCGGTGGCAGCCGAGTCGCTACACCTTC. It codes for CASSSRWQPSRYTF.

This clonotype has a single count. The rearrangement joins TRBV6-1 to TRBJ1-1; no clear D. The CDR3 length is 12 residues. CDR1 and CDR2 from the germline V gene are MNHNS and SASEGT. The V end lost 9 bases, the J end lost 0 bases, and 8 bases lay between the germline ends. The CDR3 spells CARPGLNTEAFF. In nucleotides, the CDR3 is TGTGCCAGACCGGGCTTGAACACTGAAGCTTTCTTT.

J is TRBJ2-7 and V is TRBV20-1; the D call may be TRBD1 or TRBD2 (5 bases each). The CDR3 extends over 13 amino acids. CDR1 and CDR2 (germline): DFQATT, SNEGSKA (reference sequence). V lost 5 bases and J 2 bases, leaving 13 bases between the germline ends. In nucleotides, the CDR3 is TGCAGTGCTTTGGGACGGTTGACCTACGAGCAGTACTTC. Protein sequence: CSALGRLTYEQYF.

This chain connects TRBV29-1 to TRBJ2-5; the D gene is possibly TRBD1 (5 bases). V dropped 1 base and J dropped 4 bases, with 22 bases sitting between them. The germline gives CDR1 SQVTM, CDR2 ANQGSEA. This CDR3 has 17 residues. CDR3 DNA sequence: TGCAGCGTTGAAGCCCCCACAGGCGCAGGGCGAGGAGAGACCCAGTACTTC. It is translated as CSVEAPTGAGRGETQYF.

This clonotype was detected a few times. DNA for the CDR3: TGTGCCAGCAGCTGGTACACAGGGAACACTGAAGCTTTCTTT. Translating it yields CASSWYTGNTEAFF. The genes are TRBV7-8 and TRBJ1-1; D possibly corresponds to TRBD1 (5 bases). The V end lost 4 bases, the J end lost 1 base, and 10 bases lay between the germline ends. This CDR3 spans 14 amino acids. The V gene's germline CDR1 is SGHVS and CDR2 FQNEAQ.

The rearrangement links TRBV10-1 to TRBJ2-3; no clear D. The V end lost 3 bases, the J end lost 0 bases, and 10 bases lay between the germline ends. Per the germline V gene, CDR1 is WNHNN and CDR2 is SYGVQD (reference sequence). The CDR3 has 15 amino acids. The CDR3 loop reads CASSDPDSSTDTQYF. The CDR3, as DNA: TGCGCCAGCAGTGACCCCGACTCTAGCACAGATACGCAGTATTTT.

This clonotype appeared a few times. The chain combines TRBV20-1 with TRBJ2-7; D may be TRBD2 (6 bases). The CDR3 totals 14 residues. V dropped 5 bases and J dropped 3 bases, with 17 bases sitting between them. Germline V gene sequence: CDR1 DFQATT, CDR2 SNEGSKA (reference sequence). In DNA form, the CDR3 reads TGCAGTGCTCCAATTCCGGGACTCTTCTACGAGCAGTACTTC. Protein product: CSAPIPGLFYEQYF.

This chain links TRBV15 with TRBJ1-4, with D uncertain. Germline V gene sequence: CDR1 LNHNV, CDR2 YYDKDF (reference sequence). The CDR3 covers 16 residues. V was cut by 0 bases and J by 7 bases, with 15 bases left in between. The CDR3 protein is CATSRDLGLSGEKLFF. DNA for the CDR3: TGTGCCACCAGCAGAGATTTAGGATTGTCGGGTGAAAAACTGTTTTTT.

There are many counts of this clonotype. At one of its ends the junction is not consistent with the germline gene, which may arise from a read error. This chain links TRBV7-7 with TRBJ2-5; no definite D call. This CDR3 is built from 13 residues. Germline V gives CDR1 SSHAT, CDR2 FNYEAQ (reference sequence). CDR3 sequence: CASSLALGETQYF. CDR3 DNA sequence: TGTGCTAGCAGCTTAGCATTAGGAGAGACCCAGTACTTC.

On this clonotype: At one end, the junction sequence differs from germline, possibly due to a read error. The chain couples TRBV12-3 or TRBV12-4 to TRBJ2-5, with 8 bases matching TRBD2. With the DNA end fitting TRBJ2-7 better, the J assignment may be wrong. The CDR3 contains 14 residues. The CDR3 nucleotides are TGTGCCAGCAGTATAGCGGGGAGAGCCTACGAGCAGTACTTC. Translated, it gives CASSIAGRAYEQYF.

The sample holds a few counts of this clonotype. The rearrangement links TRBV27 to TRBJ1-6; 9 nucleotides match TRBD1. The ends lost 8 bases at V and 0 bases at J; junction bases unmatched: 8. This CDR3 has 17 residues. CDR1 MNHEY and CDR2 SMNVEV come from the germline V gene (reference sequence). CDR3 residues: CASRGQGISSYNSPLHF. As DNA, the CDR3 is TGTGCCAGCCGTGGACAGGGGATTTCCTCCTATAATTCACCCCTCCACTTT.

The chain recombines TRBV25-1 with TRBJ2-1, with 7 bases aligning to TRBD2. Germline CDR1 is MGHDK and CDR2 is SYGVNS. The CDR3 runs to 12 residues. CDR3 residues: CGGAGEFNEQFF. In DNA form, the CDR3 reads TGTGGCGGGGCGGGGGAATTCAATGAGCAGTTCTTC.

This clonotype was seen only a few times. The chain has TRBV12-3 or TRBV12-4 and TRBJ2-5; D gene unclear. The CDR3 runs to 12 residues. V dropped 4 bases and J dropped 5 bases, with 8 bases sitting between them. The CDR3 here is CASSSPKETQYF. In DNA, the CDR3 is TGTGCCAGCAGTTCCCCAAAGGAGACCCAGTACTTC.

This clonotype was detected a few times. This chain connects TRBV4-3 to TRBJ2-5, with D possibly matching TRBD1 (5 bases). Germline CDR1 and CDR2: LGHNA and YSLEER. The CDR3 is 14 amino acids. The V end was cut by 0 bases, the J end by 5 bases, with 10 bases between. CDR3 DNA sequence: TGCGCCAGCAGCCAAGATCTAGGGGATGAGACCCAGTACTTC. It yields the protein CASSQDLGDETQYF.

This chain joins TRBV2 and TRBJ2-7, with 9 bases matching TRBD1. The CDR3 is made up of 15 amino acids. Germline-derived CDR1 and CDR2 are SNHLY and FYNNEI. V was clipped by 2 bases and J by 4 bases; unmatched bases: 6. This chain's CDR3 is CASSELQGARYEQYF. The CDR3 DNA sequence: TGTGCCAGCAGTGAATTACAGGGGGCGCGGTACGAGCAGTACTTC.

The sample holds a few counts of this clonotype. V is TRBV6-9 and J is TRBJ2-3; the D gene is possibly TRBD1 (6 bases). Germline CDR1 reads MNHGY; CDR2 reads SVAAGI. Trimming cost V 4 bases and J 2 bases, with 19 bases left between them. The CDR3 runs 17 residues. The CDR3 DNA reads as TGTGCCAGCAGTTTGACCAACCTGGACAGTTCCACAGATACGCAGTATTTT. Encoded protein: CASSLTNLDSSTDTQYF.

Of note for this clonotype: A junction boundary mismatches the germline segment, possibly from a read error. As DNA, the CDR3 is TGCAGCGTTGAAGTGATAGGGCAAGGGACCCAGTACTTC. Translating it yields CSVEVIGQGTQYF. The chain employs TRBV29-1 and TRBJ2-5; D is ambiguous. The CDR3 length is 13 residues. The germline V gene has CDR1 SQVTM and CDR2 ANQGSEA.

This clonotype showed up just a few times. CDR3 DNA sequence: TGTGCCAGCAGTTTATCAGGGGGGTTACGGACCCAGCATTTT. It translates to CASSLSGGLRTQHF. The chain joins TRBV27 to TRBJ1-5, with D tentatively TRBD1 (6 bases). Germline V gene sequence: CDR1 MNHEY, CDR2 SMNVEV (reference sequence). This CDR3 spans 14 amino acids. V shed 0 bases and J shed 11 bases, with 14 bases lying between them.

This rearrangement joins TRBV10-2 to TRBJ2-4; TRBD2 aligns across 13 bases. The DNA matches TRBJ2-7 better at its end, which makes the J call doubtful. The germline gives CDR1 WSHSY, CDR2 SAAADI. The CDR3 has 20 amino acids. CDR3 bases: TGCGCCAGCAGTGGGACTTTGGGACTAGCGGGATACCAGCGGCAGGGCGAGCAGTACTTC. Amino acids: CASSGTLGLAGYQRQGEQYF.

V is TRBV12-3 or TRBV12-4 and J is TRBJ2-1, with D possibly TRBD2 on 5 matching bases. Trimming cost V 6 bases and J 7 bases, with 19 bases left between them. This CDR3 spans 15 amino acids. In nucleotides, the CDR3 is TGTGCCAGCAGCATAGGTAGCGCGGCGAGAAATGAGCAGTTCTTC. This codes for CASSIGSAARNEQFF.

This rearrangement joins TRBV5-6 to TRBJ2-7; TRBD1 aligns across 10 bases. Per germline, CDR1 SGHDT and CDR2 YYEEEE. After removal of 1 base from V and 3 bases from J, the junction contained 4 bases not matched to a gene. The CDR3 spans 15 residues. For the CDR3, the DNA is TGTGCCAGCAGCTTGCTGACAGGGGGCTACTACGAGCAGTACTTC. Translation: CASSLLTGGYYEQYF. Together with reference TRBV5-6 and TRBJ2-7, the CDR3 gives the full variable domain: DAGVTQSPTHLIKTRGQQVTLRCSPKSGHDTVSWYQQALGQGPQFIFQYYEEEERQRGNFPDRFSGHQFPNYSSELNVNALLLGDSALYLCASSLLTGGYYEQYFGPGTRLTVT.

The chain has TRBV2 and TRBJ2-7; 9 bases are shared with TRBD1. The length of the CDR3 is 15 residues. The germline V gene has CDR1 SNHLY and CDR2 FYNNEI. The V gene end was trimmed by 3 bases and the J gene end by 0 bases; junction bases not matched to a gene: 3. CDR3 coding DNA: TGTGCCAGCAGTGACTGGACAGGGGCCTCCTACGAGCAGTACTTC. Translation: CASSDWTGASYEQYF.

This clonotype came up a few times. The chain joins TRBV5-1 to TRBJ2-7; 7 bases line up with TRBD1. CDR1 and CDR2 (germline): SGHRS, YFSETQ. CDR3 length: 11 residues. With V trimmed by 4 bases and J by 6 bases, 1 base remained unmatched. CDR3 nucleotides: TGCGCCAGCAGCCGGACAGGCGAGCAGTACTTC. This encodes CASSRTGEQYF.